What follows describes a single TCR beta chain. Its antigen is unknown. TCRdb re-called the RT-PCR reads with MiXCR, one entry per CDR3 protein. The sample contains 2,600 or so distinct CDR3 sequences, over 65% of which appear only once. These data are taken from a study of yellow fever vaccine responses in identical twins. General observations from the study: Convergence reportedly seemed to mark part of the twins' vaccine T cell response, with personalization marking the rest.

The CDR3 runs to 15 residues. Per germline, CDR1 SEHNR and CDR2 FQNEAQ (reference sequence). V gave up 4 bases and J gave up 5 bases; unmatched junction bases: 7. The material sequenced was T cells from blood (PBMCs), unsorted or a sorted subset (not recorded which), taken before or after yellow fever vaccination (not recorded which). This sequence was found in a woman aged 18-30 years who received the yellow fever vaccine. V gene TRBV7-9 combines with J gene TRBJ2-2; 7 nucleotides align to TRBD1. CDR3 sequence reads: CASSSWDRGTGELFF. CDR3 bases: TGTGCCAGCAGCTCCTGGGACAGAGGAACCGGGGAGCTGTTTTTT.